This T cell receptor beta chain comes out of a study of cytomegalovirus exposure and HLA in healthy donors. The CDR3 has 16 residues. Germline-derived CDR1 and CDR2 are MGHDK and SYGVNS. V was shortened by 4 bases and J by 6 bases, with 19 bases between the two germline ends. The donors, nominally healthy at sampling, likely had unrecorded immune exposures. 60 Vbeta and 13 Jbeta primers were used in PCR. Clones were sequenced by immunoSEQ multiplex PCR, and TCRdb holds only the in-frame ones, with some missing. The data show some 200,000 clones, with around 82% seen just once and less than 3% held by the top ten. As regards this clone: Its antigen is unknown.

Study outcomes and limitations: Indistinguishability led to the exclusion of some V segments, TRBV6-2 and TRBV6-3 included. Previously analyzed data showed that most TCR beta V segments were productive at a frequency of about 87% or about 30%. TCR beta chains numbering more than 150 were designated cytomegalovirus-associated.

Sequenced: PBMCs. This chain connects TRBV25-1 to TRBJ2-1; D call uncertain. The TCR sequence derives from a woman aged 30 to 39 in good health and CMV-seronegative. The CDR3 DNA follows: TGTGCCAGCAGTGTGGTAGAGATTCCACCCCCCAATGAGCAGTTCTTC. Protein sequence: CASSVVEIPPPNEQFF.